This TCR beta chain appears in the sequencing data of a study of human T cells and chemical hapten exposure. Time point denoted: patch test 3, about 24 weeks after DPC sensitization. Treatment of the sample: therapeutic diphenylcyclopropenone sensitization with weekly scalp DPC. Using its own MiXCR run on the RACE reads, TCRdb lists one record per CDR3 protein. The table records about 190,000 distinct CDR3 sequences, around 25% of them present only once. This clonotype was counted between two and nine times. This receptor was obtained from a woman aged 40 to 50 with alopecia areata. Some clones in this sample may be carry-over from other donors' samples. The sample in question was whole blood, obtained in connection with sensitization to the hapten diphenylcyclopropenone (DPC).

CDR3 DNA: TGCAGCGTGCCAGCGGGAGGGTCCTTGAGCTCCTACAATGAGCAGTTCTTC. Protein sequence: CSVPAGGSLSSYNEQFF. This chain connects TRBV29-1 to TRBJ2-1, with 10 bases that match TRBD2. The trim removed 6 bases at V and 0 bases at J, leaving 11 bases unmatched. CDR3 length: 17 amino acids. Germline V lookup: CDR1 SQVTM, CDR2 ANQGSEA.